This T cell receptor (beta chain) was recorded in a study of blood T cell repertoires in COVID-19. Background on the study: Samples representing acute and convalescent COVID-19 were sourced from the United States, Italy and Spain. Sources were T cells, B-cell-depleted T cells, or PBMCs; the material itself was cDNA or gDNA.

Using immunoSEQ multiplex PCR, the repertoire was profiled, and TCRdb retains in-frame clones only, with some absent. In the table there are about 210,000 clones, about three quarters of which are singletons. Trimming took 4 bases from V and 0 from J, leaving 10 bases between them. The CDR3 consists of 16 residues. Germline V gene sequence: CDR1 LNHDA, CDR2 SQIVND (reference sequence). The origin of this receptor is a woman aged 70-85 years with acute or convalescent COVID-19. The gene calls are TRBV19 and TRBJ1-6; D is possibly TRBD1 (5 bases). Material for sequencing was peripheral blood. The CDR3 coding sequence is TGTGCCAGTAGTACAGGGTCGAGCTCCTATAATTCACCCCTCCACTTT. This gives the protein CASSTGSSSYNSPLHF.